The 32 T cell receptor beta chains in this list originate from one sample, sequenced in a study of blood T cells in healthy people across ages. The second PCR ran roughly 6 to 11 cycles with a sample-barcoded 5' primer and J-beta primers. One entry per CDR3 protein results from TCRdb running MiXCR on the 5' RACE reads. The sample holds about 780,000 distinct CDR3 sequences; roughly 25% are singletons and the top ten take about 3%. These data were also filed under a second study, of T cells of mothers and their children.

Sequencing was done on a sample of blood. The receptors were sampled from a boy aged 5-17 years in good health.

In its sample, this clonotype was seen a few times. The conserved phenylalanine or tryptophan is not found at the CDR3 terminus, so this likely reflects a read error. The chain is built from TRBV24-1 and TRBJ2-3; TRBD2 matches 8 bases. V was pared by 1 base and J by 2 bases, with 4 bases of the junction left unmatched. This CDR3 contains 16 residues. Per germline, CDR1 KGHDR and CDR2 SFDVKD. The CDR3 here is CATSDFTGGHTDTQYL. CDR3 sequence (DNA): TGTGCCACCAGTGATTTTACGGGGGGGCACACAGATACGCAGTATCTT.

This clonotype was observed many times. V and J are TRBV5-1 and TRBJ2-1; D is unresolved. V lost 4 bases and J 5 bases, leaving 10 bases between the germline ends. Per the germline V gene, CDR1 is SGHRS and CDR2 is YFSETQ. The CDR3 has 13 residues. The CDR3 is CASSPTEDNEQFF. The CDR3 nucleotides are TGCGCCAGCAGCCCGACCGAGGACAATGAGCAGTTCTTC. Supplemented by reference TRBV5-1 and TRBJ2-1, the full variable domain reads KAGVTQTPRYLIKTRGQQVTLSCSPISGHRSVSWYQQTPGQGLQFLFEYFSETQRNKGNFPGRFSGRQFSNSRSEMNVSTLELGDSALYLCASSPTEDNEQFFGPGTRLTVL.

This rearrangement joins TRBV12-3 or TRBV12-4 to TRBJ1-1; D remains unclear. Trimming took 0 bases from V and 2 from J, leaving 7 bases between them. The CDR3 covers 14 residues. The CDR3 loop is CASSLAQGNTEAFF. The CDR3 DNA follows: TGTGCCAGCAGTTTAGCCCAAGGCAACACTGAAGCTTTCTTT.

This chain uses TRBV3-1 with TRBJ1-1, with a possible D match to TRBD1 (5 bases). The CDR3 extends over 15 amino acids. V gave up 3 bases and J gave up 1 base, with 12 bases separating them. Germline lookup yields CDR1 LGHDT and CDR2 YNNKEL (reference sequence). CDR3 protein: CASSHGTLQNTEAFF. CDR3 coding DNA: TGTGCCAGCAGCCACGGGACTCTTCAGAACACTGAAGCTTTCTTT.

This clonotype was recorded a few times. In DNA, the CDR3 is TGTGCCAGCAGCCCGTTTCAGGGGGCAAGGGGCACCGAAGCTTTCTTT. This sequence encodes CASSPFQGARGTEAFF. The J gene is TRBJ1-1, the V gene TRBV7-8, with 8 bases that match TRBD1. V shed 5 bases and J 8 bases; nucleotides not matched to a gene: 16. Germline V lookup: CDR1 SGHVS, CDR2 FQNEAQ. The CDR3 is 16 amino acids.

This clonotype was detected a few times. The CDR3 reads CASSPTSLNYEQYF. The DNA of the CDR3 is TGTGCCAGCAGCCCGACTAGCTTGAACTACGAGCAGTACTTC. The chain is built from TRBV3-1 and TRBJ2-5, with 7 bases matching TRBD2. The last part of the DNA fits TRBJ2-7 better; the J call may be wrong. CDR1 and CDR2 from the germline V gene are LGHDT and YNNKEL (reference sequence). This CDR3 is 14 amino acids long.

This clonotype was picked up a small number of times. The chain couples TRBV20-1 to TRBJ2-5; 12 bases line up with TRBD2. The assigned J gene may be wrong: the sequence end matches TRBJ2-7 better. CDR3 size: 16 residues. CDR1 and CDR2 (germline): DFQATT, SNEGSKA (reference sequence). The CDR3 sequence is CSASRAGLAGLREQYF. CDR3 in DNA: TGCAGTGCCTCGCGGGCGGGACTAGCGGGCCTGCGCGAGCAGTACTTC.

The chain has TRBV4-2 and TRBJ2-5, with 8 positions matching TRBD2. This CDR3 is 15 amino acids long. Per the germline V gene, CDR1 is LGHNA and CDR2 is YNFKEQ. V trimming: 3 bases; J trimming: 5 bases; junction bases outside the gene matches: 8. The CDR3 bases are TGTGCCAGCAGCCAGACGGGGGGGCCGGCGGAGACCCAGTACTTC. Encoded protein: CASSQTGGPAETQYF.

V usage is TRBV5-1 and J usage is TRBJ2-1; D uncertain. The CDR3 sequence is 15 residues long. CDR1 is SGHRS, CDR2 YFSETQ, per germline. The V end lost 0 bases, the J end lost 4 bases, and 11 bases lay between the germline ends. The CDR3, as DNA: TGCGCCAGCAGCTTGGTTTTGGCAGATTACAATGAGCAGTTCTTC. It yields the protein CASSLVLADYNEQFF.

The J gene is TRBJ2-3, the V gene TRBV7-3; D remains ambiguous. The CDR3 totals 15 residues. The V gene lost 5 bases and the J gene lost 4 bases, with 16 bases spanning the gap. CDR1 is SGHTA and CDR2 is FQGTGA in the germline V gene. Here the CDR3 DNA reads TGTGCCAGCAGCCCGTCTACTGGGCACGCAGATACGCAGTATTTT. Amino acid sequence: CASSPSTGHADTQYF.

This clonotype was counted a few times. The rearrangement links TRBV12-5 to TRBJ2-3, with 9 nucleotides matching TRBD2. The CDR3 covers 16 residues. J lost 5 bases, V lost 6 bases, and 12 bases had no gene match. Germline CDR1 is LGHNT and CDR2 is FRNRAP. The CDR3 here is CASGRGGGASRDTQYF. The CDR3 DNA follows: TGTGCTAGTGGCCGGGGCGGGGGGGCCTCGAGAGATACGCAGTATTTT. The full variable domain, rest sourced from reference TRBV12-5 and TRBJ2-3, is DARVTQTPRHKVTEMGQEVTMRCQPILGHNTVFWYRQTMMQGLELLAYFRNRAPLDDSGMPKDRFSAEMPDATLATLKIQPSEPRDSAVYFCASGRGGGASRDTQYFGPGTRLTVL.

This sequence joins TRBV20-1 and TRBJ2-5, with a weak D call TRBD2 (5 bases). This CDR3 contains 16 residues. The V and J ends lost 2 bases and 0 bases respectively, with 16 bases between them. Germline assignment: CDR1 DFQATT and CDR2 SNEGSKA (reference sequence). CDR3 loop: CSARPYRGTYQETQYF. Here the CDR3 DNA reads TGCAGTGCTAGACCCTACCGGGGAACGTACCAAGAGACCCAGTACTTC.

V and J are TRBV5-5 and TRBJ2-3; no definite D call. This CDR3 comprises 16 residues. The ends were cut back, 6 bases at V and 1 base at J, with 18 bases in the middle. Germline CDR1 and CDR2: SGHKS and YYEKEE (reference sequence). This chain's CDR3 is CASILNLGVRTDTQYF. DNA of the CDR3: TGTGCCAGCATACTCAATCTTGGTGTCCGCACAGATACGCAGTATTTT.

The table lists this clonotype with a few counts. This chain joins TRBV10-3 and TRBJ1-2, with no clear D. The CDR3 sequence is 13 residues long. CDR1 ENHRY and CDR2 SYGVKD come from the germline V gene. Trimming removed 3 bases at V and 7 bases at J, with 12 bases between. The chain's CDR3 is CAISDFDPGGYTF. The DNA of the CDR3 is TGTGCCATCAGTGACTTCGACCCCGGTGGCTACACCTTC.

This clonotype was observed a handful of times. J is TRBJ2-3 and V is TRBV5-1; 8 positions match TRBD2. The CDR3 loop spans 15 amino acids. CDR1 and CDR2 from the germline V gene are SGHRS and YFSETQ. Trimming removed 4 bases from V and 3 bases from J; junction bases left unmatched: 7. The CDR3 nucleotides are TGCGCCAGCAGCCCCCCGGGCGGGGGGACAGATACGCAGTATTTT. It codes for CASSPPGGGTDTQYF.

The V gene is TRBV7-2, the J gene TRBJ1-5, with 9 nucleotides matching TRBD1. Germline CDR1 is SGHTA and CDR2 is FQGNSA. The CDR3 loop spans 15 amino acids. Trimming removed 2 bases from V and 4 bases from J; junction bases left unmatched: 3. CDR3 amino acids: CASSLWGQGNQPQHF. The CDR3 nucleotides are TGTGCCAGCAGCTTATGGGGACAGGGAAATCAGCCCCAGCATTTT.

In its sample, this clonotype was seen a few times. This rearrangement joins TRBV2 to TRBJ1-6, with 7 bases lining up with TRBD1. The CDR3 consists of 16 residues. Germline CDR1 SNHLY, CDR2 FYNNEI. V trimming: 5 bases; J trimming: 7 bases; junction bases outside the gene matches: 11. In DNA, the CDR3 is TGTGCCAGCAGTCTCCGTCTGACAGGGAACAATTCACCCCTCCACTTT. It encodes CASSLRLTGNNSPLHF.

Worth noting for this clonotype: One end of the junction does not line up with germline, which may come from a read error. The chain joins TRBV27 to TRBJ2-1; 11 bases are shared with TRBD2. CDR1 is MNHEY and CDR2 is SMNVEV in the germline V gene (reference sequence). The CDR3 consists of 15 residues. CDR3 sequence (DNA): TGTGCCAGCAGTATCGGGACTAGCGGCTACTATGAGCAGTTCTTC. Encoded protein: CASSIGTSGYYEQFF.

For the CDR3, the DNA is TGTGCCAGCAGCTTGGAACAGTTAAATTCACCCCTCCACTTT. Amino acids: CASSLEQLNSPLHF. The V call is TRBV7-9, the J call TRBJ1-6, with D hard to call. The CDR3 runs to 14 residues. Germline V lookup: CDR1 SEHNR, CDR2 FQNEAQ (reference sequence). The V end lost 3 bases, the J end lost 7 bases, and 10 bases lay between the germline ends.

The gene calls are TRBV9 and TRBJ2-5, with D maybe TRBD2 (7 bases). The J call could be wrong; TRBJ2-1 is a better fit for the DNA end. CDR3 length equals 16 residues. In germline, CDR1 is SGDLS, CDR2 YYNGEE. The CDR3 nucleotides are TGTGCCAGCAGGGCCCTGGAGAGGGGGGGCCTTGATGAGCAGTTCTTC. This sequence encodes CASRALERGGLDEQFF.

The V gene is TRBV9, the J gene TRBJ2-5; TRBD2 matches 9 bases. Germline CDR1 SGDLS, CDR2 YYNGEE. This CDR3 comprises 15 residues. The junction had 5 bases not matched to a gene; V was cut back by 1 base and J by 4 bases. CDR3 sequence: CASSVSGGMRETQYF. In DNA form, the CDR3 reads TGTGCCAGCAGCGTAAGCGGGGGGATGAGAGAGACCCAGTACTTC.

This clonotype was counted between two and nine times. The chain combines TRBV9 with TRBJ2-1; 7 positions match TRBD2. The trim removed 7 bases at V and 3 bases at J, leaving 7 bases unmatched. The length of the CDR3 is 14 residues. Germline-derived CDR1 and CDR2 are SGDLS and YYNGEE. The CDR3 protein is CASWGGTGYNEQFF. CDR3 bases: TGTGCCAGCTGGGGGGGTACGGGCTACAATGAGCAGTTCTTC.

V gene TRBV2 combines with J gene TRBJ1-4, with a weak D call TRBD1 (6 bases). CDR1 and CDR2 (germline): SNHLY, FYNNEI. The CDR3 has 15 amino acids. With 8 bases removed from V and 5 bases from J, the gap between germline ends came to 18 bases. The CDR3 region has the DNA TGTGCCAGCTCTAGATCGGGGACAAGGAATGAAAAACTGTTTTTT. The encoded protein is CASSRSGTRNEKLFF.

The rearrangement links TRBV7-9 to TRBJ1-2; a weak D match, TRBD1 (6 bases). CDR1 SEHNR and CDR2 FQNEAQ come from the germline V gene (reference sequence). Deletions cut 1 base from V and 3 bases from J, with 9 bases between. This CDR3 has 14 residues. This CDR3 reads CASSLGAGDYGYTF. The CDR3 region has the DNA TGTGCCAGCAGCTTAGGAGCAGGGGACTATGGCTACACCTTC.

This clonotype was recorded at least ten times. CDR3 DNA: TGCAGCGTGGAGGACAGGGCGGAGACCCAGTACTTC. Amino acids: CSVEDRAETQYF. The rearrangement uses TRBV29-1 and TRBJ2-5; 8 nucleotides agree with TRBD1. Germline V gene sequence: CDR1 SQVTM, CDR2 ANQGSEA. The CDR3 is 12 residues long. V lost 6 bases and J lost 5; bases outside the gene matches: 5.

This clonotype was picked up a small number of times. The chain has TRBV6-5 and TRBJ1-1; TRBD1 is a possible D gene (6 bases). Germline V lookup: CDR1 MNHEY, CDR2 SVGAGI. The CDR3 totals 15 residues. V was shortened by 2 bases and J by 1 base, with 11 bases between the two germline ends. The CDR3 DNA follows: TGTGCCAGCAGTTACGGCGGGGGGCCGAACACTGAAGCTTTCTTT. This sequence encodes CASSYGGGPNTEAFF.

This clonotype was detected only a few times. The chain joins TRBV10-3 to TRBJ2-7; 9 bases are a match to TRBD1. Germline V gene sequence: CDR1 ENHRY, CDR2 SYGVKD. V lost 6 bases to trimming and J lost 7 bases; unmatched junction nucleotides: 7. The CDR3 has 13 residues. In nucleotides, the CDR3 is TGTGCCATCAGCCGGGACAGGGAAGGGGAGCAGTACTTC. Translation: CAISRDREGEQYF.

V gene TRBV4-1 combines with J gene TRBJ2-3; unclear D gene. CDR1 is MGHRA, CDR2 YSYEKL, per germline. V was clipped by 0 bases and J by 1 base, with 11 bases between them. The CDR3 has 16 residues. CDR3 residues: CASSQDLNFRTDTQYF. CDR3 bases: TGCGCCAGCAGCCAAGATCTTAACTTTCGCACAGATACGCAGTATTTT.

This chain connects TRBV30 to TRBJ2-5; TRBD1 might be the D (5 bases). Germline V CDR1 and CDR2: GTSNPN, SVGIG (reference sequence). The CDR3 has 15 residues. V was cut by 3 bases and J by 5 bases, with 19 bases left in between. This CDR3 reads CAWSPGKGLQETQYF. The CDR3 region has the DNA TGTGCCTGGAGCCCTGGCAAGGGGCTACAGGAGACCCAGTACTTC.

The chain joins TRBV29-1 to TRBJ2-2; TRBD1 might be the D (6 bases). V dropped 7 bases and J dropped 2 bases, with 14 bases sitting between them. This CDR3 has 14 residues. Germline CDR1 is SQVTM and CDR2 is ANQGSEA. The CDR3 bases are TGCAGCGCAAGGCAGGGGAGTAACACCGGGGAGCTGTTTTTT. Translated: CSARQGSNTGELFF.

This clonotype was observed a few times. The chain recombines TRBV28 with TRBJ2-5, with D perhaps matching TRBD1 (6 bases). The DNA end is more similar to TRBJ2-1, so the J call may be wrong. Germline values: CDR1 MDHEN, CDR2 SYDVKM. This CDR3 is 13 amino acids long. Here the CDR3 reads CASSNIQGREQFF. CDR3 bases: TGTGCCAGCAGTAACATACAGGGAAGGGAGCAGTTCTTC.

This clonotype was observed a handful of times. This chain connects TRBV7-9 to TRBJ2-5; D is possibly TRBD2 (5 bases). The end of the DNA fits TRBJ2-1 better, so the J call may be wrong. The length of the CDR3 is 13 residues. The germline V gene has CDR1 SEHNR and CDR2 FQNEAQ (reference sequence). CDR3 residues: CASSSSGSREQFF. The CDR3 bases are TGTGCCAGCAGCTCGTCGGGGAGTCGTGAGCAGTTCTTC.